This T cell receptor (beta chain) was captured in a study of neurological immune-mediated disorders. Germline-derived CDR1 and CDR2 are WSHSY and SAAADI. The CDR3 contains 12 residues. V shed 8 bases and J shed 3 bases, with 11 bases lying between them. MiXCR was run by TCRdb on the 5' RACE reads, yielding one entry per CDR3 protein. Among tens of thousands of distinct CDR3 sequences, less than 4% were seen once, and the ten largest hold 6.5%. This clonotype originated in a man aged 55 to 70 with multiple sclerosis. Sequencing input: PBMCs. The chain recombines TRBV10-2 with TRBJ2-7; TRBD1 is a possible D gene (5 bases). DNA of the CDR3: TGCGCCAGCTCACCTGACAGCTACGAGCAGTACTTC. It encodes CASSPDSYEQYF.